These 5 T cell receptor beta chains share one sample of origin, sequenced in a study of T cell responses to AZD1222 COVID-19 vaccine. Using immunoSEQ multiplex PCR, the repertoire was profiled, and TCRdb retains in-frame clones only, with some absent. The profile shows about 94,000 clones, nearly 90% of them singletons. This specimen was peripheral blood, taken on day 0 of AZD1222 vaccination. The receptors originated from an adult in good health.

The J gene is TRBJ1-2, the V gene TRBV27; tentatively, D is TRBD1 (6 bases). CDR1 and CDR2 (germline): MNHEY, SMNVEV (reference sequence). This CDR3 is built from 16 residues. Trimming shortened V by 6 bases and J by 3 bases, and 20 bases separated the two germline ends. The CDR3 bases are TGTGCCAGCAGGAGTTGGGGGGGCGCCTCCCACTATGGCTACACCTTC. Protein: CASRSWGGASHYGYTF.

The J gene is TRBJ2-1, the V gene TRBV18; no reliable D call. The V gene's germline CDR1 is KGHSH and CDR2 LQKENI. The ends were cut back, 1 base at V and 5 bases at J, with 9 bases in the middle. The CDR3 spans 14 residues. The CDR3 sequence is CASSPRLADNEQFF. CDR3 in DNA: TGTGCCAGCTCACCACGTTTGGCAGACAATGAGCAGTTCTTC.

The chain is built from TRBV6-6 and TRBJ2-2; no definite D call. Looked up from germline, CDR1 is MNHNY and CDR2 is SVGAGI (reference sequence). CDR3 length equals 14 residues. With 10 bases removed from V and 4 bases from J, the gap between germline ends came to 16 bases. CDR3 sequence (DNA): TGTGCCACCAGGAACGGGCAACTCACCGGGGAGCTGTTTTTT. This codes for CATRNGQLTGELFF.

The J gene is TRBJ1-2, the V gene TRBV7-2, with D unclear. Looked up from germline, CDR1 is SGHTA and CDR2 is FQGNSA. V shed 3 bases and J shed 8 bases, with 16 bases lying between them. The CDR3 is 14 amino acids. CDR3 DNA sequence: TGTGCCAGCAGCTTCGAAGGCACGCTTGGGGGCTACACCTTC. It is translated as CASSFEGTLGGYTF.

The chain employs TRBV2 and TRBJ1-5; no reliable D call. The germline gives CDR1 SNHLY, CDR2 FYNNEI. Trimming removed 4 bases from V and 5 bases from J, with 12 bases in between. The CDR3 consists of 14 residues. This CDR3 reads CASSGTIIDQPQHF. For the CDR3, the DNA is TGTGCCAGCAGTGGTACTATTATCGATCAGCCCCAGCATTTT.